This T cell receptor beta chain was captured by sequencing in a study of blood T cell repertoires in COVID-19 (dated by TCRdb to the early 2020s). Describing the broader study: Samples from collaborators originated in the United States, Italy and Spain and spanned both the acute and convalescent phases of COVID-19. The dataset comprised deeply sampled blood TCRbeta repertoires from subjects exposed to, actively infected with, or recovered from COVID-19. The repertoires were made available in a free public database intended to serve as a resource for research on the immune response to SARS-CoV-2. Nearly every sample came with metadata listing a de-identified subject ID, COVID-19 status, age in years and sex. Samples came from the ongoing ImmuneRACE study (first 160 participants) plus 1,254 subjects from 6 global collaborators. The prospective study material was composed of cDNA or gDNA derived from T cells, B-cell-depleted T cells, or PBMCs. HLA class I and class II types, where available, came from metadata supplied by the sample provider rather than from assay-based typing.

Of note for this clone: What this receptor recognizes is not known. Per-base quality was not reported, and no clone a single base away is much larger than it.

Here is what the overall study found, with its caveats: The amount of clinical and demographic metadata varied by source and participant and was provided uncurated.

In the prospective study, participants were about 18 to 100 years old, resided in about two dozen geographic areas of the United States, and were enrolled through a virtual design. Cohort assignment in the prospective study relied on participant-reported clinical history from a screening survey and a study questionnaire. Exposed participants had been in contact, within 2 weeks of entering the study, with a person who had a PCR-confirmed or clinician-diagnosed case of COVID-19. In the prospective study, whole blood, serum and a nasopharyngeal or oropharyngeal swab were collected from each participant by mobile phlebotomists. Additional blood draws and questionnaires over an approximately 2-month period could optionally be provided by prospective study participants. Blood samples from the prospective study were shipped frozen or at room temperature prior to DNA extraction. V sheds 4 bases and J sheds 6 bases, leaving 16 bases between their ends. The CDR3 has 15 amino acids, counting the end cysteine and phenylalanine. Of all the DNA, just the CDR3 is kept, 45 bases in frame from base 1. The CDR1 and CDR2 encoded by the germline V gene are SGHRS and YFSETQ.

The immunoSEQ Assay, a bias-controlled multiplex PCR, was used to amplify TCRbeta CDR3 regions from genomic DNA. The paper's processing steps were these. Within the assay, amplification of reference gene primers was used to estimate how many nucleated cells each sample contained. To quantify the absolute abundance of each unique TCRbeta CDR3 rearrangement, sequence reads were collapsed and filtered. For each sample, productive Simpson clonality was calculated as the square root of Simpson's diversity index across productive rearrangements. TCRdb stores this immuneACCESS table with in-frame sequences only. Part of the clones is absent; in the studies checked, under half of the shortfall reflects unresolved V genes, and no reason is known for the rest. V and J calls and clone size are copied from that table; D and trimming were computed from the DNA. The sample records 200,000 to 250,000 clones, 90% of which are singletons. The ten largest clones add up to around 15% of the sample.

What was sequenced was PBMCs or T cells enriched from blood (not recorded which). This receptor was taken from a man between 25 and 39 years old who had been exposed to COVID-19. The sequence joins TRBV5-1 to TRBJ2-2; the best D guess is TRBD2, with 6 bases matching. The DNA sequence follows: TGCGCCAGCAGCCCGACGGCGGGGCGCCCCGGGGAGCTGTTTTTT. Its coded protein is CASSPTAGRPGELFF.